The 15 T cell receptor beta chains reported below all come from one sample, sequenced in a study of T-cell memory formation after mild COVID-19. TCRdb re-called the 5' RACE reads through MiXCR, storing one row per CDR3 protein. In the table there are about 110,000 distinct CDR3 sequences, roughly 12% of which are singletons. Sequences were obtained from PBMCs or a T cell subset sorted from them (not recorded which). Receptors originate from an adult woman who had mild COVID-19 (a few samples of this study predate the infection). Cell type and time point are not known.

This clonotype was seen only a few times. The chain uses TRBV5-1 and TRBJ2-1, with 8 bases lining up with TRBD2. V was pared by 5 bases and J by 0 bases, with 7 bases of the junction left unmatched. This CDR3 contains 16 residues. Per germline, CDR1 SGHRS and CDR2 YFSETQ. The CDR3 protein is CASRAGRGDSYNEQFF. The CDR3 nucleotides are TGCGCCAGCAGGGCCGGGAGGGGAGACTCCTACAATGAGCAGTTCTTC.

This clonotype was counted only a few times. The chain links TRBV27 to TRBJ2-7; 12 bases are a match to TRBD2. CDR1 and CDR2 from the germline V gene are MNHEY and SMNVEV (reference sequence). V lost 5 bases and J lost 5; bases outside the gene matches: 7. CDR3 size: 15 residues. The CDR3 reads CASSPPGLAGNEQYF. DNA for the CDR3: TGTGCCAGCAGTCCCCCGGGACTAGCGGGCAACGAGCAGTACTTC.

CDR3 in DNA: TGTGCCACCAGTGCCGGCGGTAGCACAGATACGCAGTATTTT. It is translated as CATSAGGSTDTQYF. The chain joins TRBV24-1 to TRBJ2-3; D gene ambiguous. This CDR3 is built from 14 residues. The germline V gene has CDR1 KGHDR and CDR2 SFDVKD. Trimming stripped 5 bases from V and 0 bases from J, with 8 bases between.

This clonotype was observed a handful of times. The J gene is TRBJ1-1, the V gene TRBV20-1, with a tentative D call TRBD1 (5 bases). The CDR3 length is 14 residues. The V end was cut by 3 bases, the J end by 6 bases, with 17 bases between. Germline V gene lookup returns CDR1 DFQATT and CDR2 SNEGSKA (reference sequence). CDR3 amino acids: CSASLPQGLPEAFF. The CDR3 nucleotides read TGCAGTGCTAGTCTTCCGCAGGGATTACCTGAAGCTTTCTTT.

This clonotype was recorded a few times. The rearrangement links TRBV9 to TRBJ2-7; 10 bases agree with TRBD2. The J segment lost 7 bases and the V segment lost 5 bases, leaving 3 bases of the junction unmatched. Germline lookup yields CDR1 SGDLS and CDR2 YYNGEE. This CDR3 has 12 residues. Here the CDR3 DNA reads TGTGCCAGCAGTGGACTAGCGGATGAGCAGTACTTC. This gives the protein CASSGLADEQYF.

This CDR3 reads CASNPGEGEGYGYTF. The DNA for the CDR3 is TGTGCCAGCAACCCGGGGGAGGGGGAAGGCTATGGCTACACCTTC. The chain combines TRBV6-5 with TRBJ1-2; D may be TRBD1 (6 bases). The V gene's germline CDR1 is MNHEY and CDR2 SVGAGI. CDR3 size: 15 residues. V was cut by 7 bases and J by 4 bases, with 19 bases left in between.

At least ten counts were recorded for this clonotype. The CDR3 spells CASSFRQGARNEQFF. In DNA form, the CDR3 reads TGCGCCAGCAGCTTTAGACAGGGGGCGAGGAATGAGCAGTTCTTC. The chain employs TRBV5-1 and TRBJ2-1; 10 nucleotides align to TRBD1. Per germline, CDR1 SGHRS and CDR2 YFSETQ. This CDR3 has 15 amino acids. After removal of 2 bases from V and 7 bases from J, the junction contained 6 bases not matched to a gene.

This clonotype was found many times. The CDR3 sequence is CSVSRLGEQYF. CDR3 nucleotide sequence: TGCAGCGTCAGCAGGCTCGGCGAGCAGTACTTC. The chain combines TRBV29-1 with TRBJ2-7, with D unresolved. The CDR3 loop spans 11 amino acids. The germline gives CDR1 SQVTM, CDR2 ANQGSEA. Trimming cost V 6 bases and J 6 bases, with 12 bases left between them.

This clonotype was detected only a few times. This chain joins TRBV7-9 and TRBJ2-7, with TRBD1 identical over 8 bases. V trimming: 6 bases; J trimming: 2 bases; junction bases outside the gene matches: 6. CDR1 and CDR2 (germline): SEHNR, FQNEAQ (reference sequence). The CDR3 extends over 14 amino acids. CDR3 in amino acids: CASRPGTGAYEQYF. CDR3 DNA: TGTGCCAGCAGGCCCGGGACAGGAGCCTACGAGCAGTACTTC.

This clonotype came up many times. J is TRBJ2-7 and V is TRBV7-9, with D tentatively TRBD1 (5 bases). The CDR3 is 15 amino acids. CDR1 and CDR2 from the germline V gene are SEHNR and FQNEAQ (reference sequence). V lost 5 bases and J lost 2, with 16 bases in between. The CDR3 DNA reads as TGTGCCAGCAGCCATAGACAGACTCGTCCCTACGAGCAGTACTTC. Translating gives CASSHRQTRPYEQYF. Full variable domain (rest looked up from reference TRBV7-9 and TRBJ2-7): DTGVSQNPRHKITKRGQNVTFRCDPISEHNRLYWYRQTLGQGPEFLTYFQNEAQLEKSRLLSDRFSAERPKGSFSTLEIQRTEQGDSAMYLCASSHRQTRPYEQYFGPGTRLTVT.

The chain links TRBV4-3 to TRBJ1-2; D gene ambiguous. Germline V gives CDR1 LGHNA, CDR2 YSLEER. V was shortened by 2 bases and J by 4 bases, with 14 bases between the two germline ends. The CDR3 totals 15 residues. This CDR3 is CASSQNTDEIYGYTF. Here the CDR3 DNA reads TGCGCCAGCAGCCAAAACACGGACGAGATCTATGGCTACACCTTC.

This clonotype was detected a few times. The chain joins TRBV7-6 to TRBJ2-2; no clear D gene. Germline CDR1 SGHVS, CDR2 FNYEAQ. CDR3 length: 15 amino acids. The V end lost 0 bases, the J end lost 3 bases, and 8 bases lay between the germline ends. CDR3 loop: CASSLAFSDTGELFF. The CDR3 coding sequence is TGTGCCAGCAGCTTAGCGTTCAGCGACACCGGGGAGCTGTTTTTT. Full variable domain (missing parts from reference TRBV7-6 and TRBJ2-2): GAGVSQSPRYKVTKRGQDVALRCDPISGHVSLYWYRQALGQGPEFLTYFNYEAQQDKSGLPNDRFSAERPEGSISTLTIQRTEQRDSAMYRCASSLAFSDTGELFFGEGSRLTVL.

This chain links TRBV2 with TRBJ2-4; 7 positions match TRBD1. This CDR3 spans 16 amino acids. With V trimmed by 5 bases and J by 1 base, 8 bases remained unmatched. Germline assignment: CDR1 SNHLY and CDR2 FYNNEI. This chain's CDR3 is CASSLTVRGAKNIQYF. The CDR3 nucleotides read TGTGCCAGCAGTTTAACCGTCAGGGGGGCCAAAAACATTCAGTACTTC.

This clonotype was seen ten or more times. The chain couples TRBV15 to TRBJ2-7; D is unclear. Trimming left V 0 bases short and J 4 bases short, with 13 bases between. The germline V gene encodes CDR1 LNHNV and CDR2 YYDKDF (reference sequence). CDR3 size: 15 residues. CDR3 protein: CATSRDLEQKYEQYF. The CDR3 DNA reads TGTGCCACCAGCAGAGATTTAGAACAGAAATACGAGCAGTACTTC.

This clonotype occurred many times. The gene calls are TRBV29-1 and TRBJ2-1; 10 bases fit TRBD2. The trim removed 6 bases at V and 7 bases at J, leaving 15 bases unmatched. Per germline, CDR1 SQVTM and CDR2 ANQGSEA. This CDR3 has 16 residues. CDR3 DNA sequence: TGCAGCGTAATACAGTGGGCTAGCGGGAGTGGTAATGAGCAGTTCTTC. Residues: CSVIQWASGSGNEQFF.